This TCR beta chain was documented in a study of cytomegalovirus exposure and HLA in healthy donors. The PCR ran on 60 Vbeta and 13 Jbeta primers. Sequencing used immunoSEQ multiplex PCR; TCRdb keeps in-frame clones, though not all of them. The sample includes some 180,000 clones, 75% to 85% of them seen just once. Trimming pared 3 bases from V and 6 bases from J, leaving 17 bases between. Germline values: CDR1 SEHNR, CDR2 FQNEAQ (reference sequence). This CDR3 has 16 residues. To note about this clone: Its cognate antigen is unknown.

Study conclusions and caveats: In a later analysis, TCR beta V- and J-gene trimming showed a link to a missense DCLRE1C variant.

The chain is built from TRBV7-9 and TRBJ2-2, with a tentative D call TRBD2 (5 bases). The source material was PBMCs. This receptor was identified in a woman aged 30 to 39 in good health and CMV-seropositive. The DNA of the CDR3 is TGTGCCAGCAGCTTCACCCTTGGACTCGTCGCCGGGGAGCTGTTTTTT. This gives the protein CASSFTLGLVAGELFF.